This T cell receptor (beta chain) is from a study of Tregs in tolerant kidney transplant recipients (dated by TCRdb to about 2019). About the study as a whole: Transplants used related donors with nonmyeloablative bone marrow transplantation; mixed chimerism was transient in the human trials. The study applied TCRbeta sequencing to find donor-specific regulatory T cells before combined kidney and bone marrow transplantation and then followed those same cells after transplant. Study-wide conclusions, independent of this receptor: Because only a small number of patients were included, the study had limitations, and the results will need to be validated in larger populations as well as under other immunosuppression protocols. In tolerant patients, donor-specific Tregs expanded more than Tregs overall, which suggests antigen-driven rather than nonspecific expansion. For some patients the PCR primers changed over time, which made it impossible to compare the samples from those patients at the nucleotide level. Expanding Tregs with activated donor B cells appeared to identify the most biologically relevant and donor-specific TCRbeta repertoire. Biological reproducibility was not directly assessed, although technical replication error appeared to be minimal.

Here V drops 0 bases and J drops 3 bases, and the junction holds 0 bases not matched to any gene. The germline V gene encodes CDR1 SGHDT and CDR2 YYEEEE. The CDR3 sequence holds 15 residues, the cysteine and phenylalanine included. Kept here is only the CDR3 DNA, which spans 45 bases and is read in frame from base 1. For TCRbeta CDR3 sequencing, genomic DNA was extracted from sorted cells using the QIAGEN DNeasy Blood and Tissue Kit. High-throughput TCRbeta CDR3 sequencing was carried out commercially through immunoSEQ, with PCR amplification with bias correction and internal controls included. The authors processed their data as follows. A unique productive TCRbeta sequence was defined by the CDR3 nucleotide sequence when primers matched, and otherwise by the CDR3 amino acid sequence together with the Vbeta and Jbeta genes. To correct sorting error, sequences shared between sorted populations at a frequency ratio of 2:1 or less were removed; the rest were assigned to the higher population. A sequence was defined as donor-reactive if the sequence was expanded at least 5-fold in CFSE-low cells compared with unstimulated cells and had a frequency of at least 0.01% in CFSE-low cells. Jensen-Shannon divergence calculated on the top 100 TCRbeta sequences ranked by frequency was used to measure repertoire divergence. For samples with multiple sequencing runs, sorting error was corrected separately for each run before the runs were pooled. TCRdb obtained this table from immuneACCESS and retained in-frame rearrangements with V and J assigned. These tables miss some clones; where compared with another copy, unresolved V genes account for less than half of the shortfall, and the remainder is unexplained. The V and J calls and clone size are taken from that table; D and trimming were inferred from the DNA. The sample includes about 69,000 clones, with around 90% observed a single time. The ten largest clones take up around 0.42% of the sample.

As to this clone: Its binding antigen is unknown. Base qualities are not at hand, and no much larger clone is one base apart.

The time point label for this specimen denotes: blood sample drawn before combined kidney and bone marrow transplant. Unstimulated Tregs (CD4+CD25+CD127-), CD4+ non-Tregs (CD4+CD25-), CD4 and CD8 cells were FACS-sorted from thawed PBMCs. Several combined kidney and bone marrow transplant recipients from the ITN036ST trial were included as patients, and samples were available only from these trial subjects. Healthy control blood was processed to PBMCs by Ficoll density gradient and cryopreserved, and patient PBMCs were collected before and after transplant. The source of this sequence is a human donor who received a combined kidney and bone marrow transplant. This material consisted of CD4+ T cells from blood, taken before the transplant. This receptor chain uses TRBV5-6 and TRBJ2-2, with 9 bases matching TRBD2. The nucleotides read TGTGCCAGCAGCTTGGGCGGGAGGGACACCGGGGAGCTGTTTTTT. The translation is CASSLGGRDTGELFF.